This T cell receptor beta chain was sequenced in a study of shared clonotypes between healthy human individuals. Concerning this clone itself: Its cognate antigen is unknown.

Naive CD4+ cells were CD45RA-selected; the remaining cells were memory. Per the original methods: There were no quality scores in the junction-only immunoSEQ sequences, so filtering differed. This table comes from immunoSEQ multiplex PCR, and its TCRdb copy is limited to in-frame clones, with some not included. V and J calls and clone size are those listed in that table; D and trimming were worked out from the DNA. The sample records some 1.4 million clones, more than 95% being singletons. CDR3 size: 18 residues. With 6 bases clipped from V and 4 bases from J, the junction kept 13 bases outside the gene matches. CDR1 SGHDT and CDR2 YYEEEE come from the germline V gene. Study-wide points: In a few donors, about 5% of naive CD4 clonotypes appeared in common. Specimens sampled were limited to blood, with tissue repertoires likely differing.

The sequence came from a man younger than 45 in good health. The rearrangement joins TRBV5-6 to TRBJ2-7; 16 bases agree with TRBD2. The sample consisted of naive CD4+ T cells sorted from blood. Subset of the sample: CD45RA+ positively selected. The DNA of the CDR3 is TGTGCCAGCATCTCCTACCCGGGACTAGCGGGAGGGCGATACGAGCAGTACTTC. It codes for CASISYPGLAGGRYEQYF.